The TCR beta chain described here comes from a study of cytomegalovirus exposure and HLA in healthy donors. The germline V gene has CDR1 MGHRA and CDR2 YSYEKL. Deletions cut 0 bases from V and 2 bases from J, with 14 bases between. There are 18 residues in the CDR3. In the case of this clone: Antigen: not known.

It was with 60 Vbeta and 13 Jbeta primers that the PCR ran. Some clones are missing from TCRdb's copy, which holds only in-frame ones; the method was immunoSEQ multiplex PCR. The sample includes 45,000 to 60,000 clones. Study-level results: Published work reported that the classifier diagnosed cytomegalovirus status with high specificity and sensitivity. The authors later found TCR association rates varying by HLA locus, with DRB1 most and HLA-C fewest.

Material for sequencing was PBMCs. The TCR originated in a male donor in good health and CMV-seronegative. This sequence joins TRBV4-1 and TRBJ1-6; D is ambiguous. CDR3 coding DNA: TGCGCCAGCAGCCAAGATGCAAGGAAGGAGGCCTATAATTCACCCCTCCACTTT. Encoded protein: CASSQDARKEAYNSPLHF.